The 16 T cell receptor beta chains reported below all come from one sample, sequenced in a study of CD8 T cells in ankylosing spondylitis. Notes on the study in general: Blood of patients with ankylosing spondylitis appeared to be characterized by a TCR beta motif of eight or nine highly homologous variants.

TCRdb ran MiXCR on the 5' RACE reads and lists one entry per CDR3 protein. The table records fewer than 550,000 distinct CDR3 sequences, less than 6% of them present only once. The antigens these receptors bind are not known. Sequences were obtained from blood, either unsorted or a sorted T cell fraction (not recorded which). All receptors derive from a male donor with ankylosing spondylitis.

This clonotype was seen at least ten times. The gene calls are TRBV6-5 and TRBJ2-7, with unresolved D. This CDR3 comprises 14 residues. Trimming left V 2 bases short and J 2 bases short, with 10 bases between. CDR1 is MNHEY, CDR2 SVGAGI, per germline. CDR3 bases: TGTGCCAGCAGTTACAGAGGCAGAACCTACGAGCAGTACTTC. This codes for CASSYRGRTYEQYF.

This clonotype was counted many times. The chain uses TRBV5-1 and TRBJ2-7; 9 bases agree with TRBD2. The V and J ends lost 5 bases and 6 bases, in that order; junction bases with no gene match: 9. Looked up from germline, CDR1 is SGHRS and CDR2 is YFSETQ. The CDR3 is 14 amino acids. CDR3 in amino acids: CASSIAGVESEQYF. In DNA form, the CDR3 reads TGCGCCAGCAGTATAGCGGGAGTGGAATCCGAGCAGTACTTC. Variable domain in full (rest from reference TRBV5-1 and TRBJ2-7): KAGVTQTPRYLIKTRGQQVTLSCSPISGHRSVSWYQQTPGQGLQFLFEYFSETQRNKGNFPGRFSGRQFSNSRSEMNVSTLELGDSALYLCASSIAGVESEQYFGPGTRLTVT.

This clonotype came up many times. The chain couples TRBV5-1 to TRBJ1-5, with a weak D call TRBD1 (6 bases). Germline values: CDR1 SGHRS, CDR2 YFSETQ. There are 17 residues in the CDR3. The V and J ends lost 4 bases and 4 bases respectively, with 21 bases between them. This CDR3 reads CASSLHRDKSPNQPQHF. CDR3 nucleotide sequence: TGCGCCAGCAGCCTCCACCGGGACAAATCCCCTAATCAGCCCCAGCATTTT. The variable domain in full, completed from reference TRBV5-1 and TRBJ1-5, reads KAGVTQTPRYLIKTRGQQVTLSCSPISGHRSVSWYQQTPGQGLQFLFEYFSETQRNKGNFPGRFSGRQFSNSRSEMNVSTLELGDSALYLCASSLHRDKSPNQPQHFGDGTRLSIL.

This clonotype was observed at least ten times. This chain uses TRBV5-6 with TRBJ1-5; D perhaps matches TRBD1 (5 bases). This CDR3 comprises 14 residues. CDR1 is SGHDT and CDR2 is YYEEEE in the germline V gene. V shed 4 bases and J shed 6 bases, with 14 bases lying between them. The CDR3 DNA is TGTGCCAGCAGCAACCCGACAGCGGCTCAGCCCCAGCATTTT. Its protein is CASSNPTAAQPQHF.

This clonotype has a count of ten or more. In DNA form, the CDR3 reads TGCGCCAGCAGCCCGCAGGGTGAAGAGACCCAGTACTTC. This codes for CASSPQGEETQYF. The chain has TRBV5-1 and TRBJ2-5; maybe TRBD1 (5 bases). V lost 4 bases and J 3 bases, leaving 10 bases between the germline ends. This CDR3 has 13 amino acids. Germline CDR1 reads SGHRS; CDR2 reads YFSETQ.

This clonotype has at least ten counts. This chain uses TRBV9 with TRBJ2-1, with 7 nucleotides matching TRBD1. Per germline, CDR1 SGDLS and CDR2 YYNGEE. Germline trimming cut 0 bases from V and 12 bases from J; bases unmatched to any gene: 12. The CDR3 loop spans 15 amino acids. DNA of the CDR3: TGTGCCAGCAGCGTAGAAGGACAGGTCTTAGACGGGCAGTTCTTC. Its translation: CASSVEGQVLDGQFF.

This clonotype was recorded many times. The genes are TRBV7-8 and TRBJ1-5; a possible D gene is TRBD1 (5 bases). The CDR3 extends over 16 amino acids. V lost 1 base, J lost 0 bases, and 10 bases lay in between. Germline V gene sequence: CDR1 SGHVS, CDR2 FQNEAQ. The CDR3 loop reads CASSLVTDYSNQPQHF. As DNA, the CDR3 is TGTGCCAGCAGCTTAGTGACAGATTATAGCAATCAGCCCCAGCATTTT.

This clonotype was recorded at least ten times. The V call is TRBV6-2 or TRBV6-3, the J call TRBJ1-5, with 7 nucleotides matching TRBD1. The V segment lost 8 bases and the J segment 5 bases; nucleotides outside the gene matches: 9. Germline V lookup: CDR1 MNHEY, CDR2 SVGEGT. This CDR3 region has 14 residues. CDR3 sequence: CASATGTVYQPQHF. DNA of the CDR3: TGTGCCAGCGCCACCGGGACAGTTTATCAGCCCCAGCATTTT.

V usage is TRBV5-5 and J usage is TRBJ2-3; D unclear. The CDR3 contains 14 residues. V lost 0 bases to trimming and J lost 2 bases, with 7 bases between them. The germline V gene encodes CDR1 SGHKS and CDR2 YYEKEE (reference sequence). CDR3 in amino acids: CASSLETPTDTQYF. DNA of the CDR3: TGTGCCAGCAGCTTGGAAACTCCCACAGATACGCAGTATTTT.

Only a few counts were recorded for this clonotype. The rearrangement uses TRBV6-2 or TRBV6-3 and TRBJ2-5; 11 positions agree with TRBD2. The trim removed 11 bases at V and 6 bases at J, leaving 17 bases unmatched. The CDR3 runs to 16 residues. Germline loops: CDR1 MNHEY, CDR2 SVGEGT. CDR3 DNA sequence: TGTGCCTCCGGCGAGCTAGCGGGGGGCCTCTCCAAGACCCAGTACTTC. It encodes CASGELAGGLSKTQYF.

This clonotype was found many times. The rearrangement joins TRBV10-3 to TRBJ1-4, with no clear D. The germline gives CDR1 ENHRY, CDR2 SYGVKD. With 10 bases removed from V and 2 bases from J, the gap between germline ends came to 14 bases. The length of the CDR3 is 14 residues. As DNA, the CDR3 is TGTGCCACCTCTGTCCGGTCGACTAATGAAAAACTGTTTTTT. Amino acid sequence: CATSVRSTNEKLFF.

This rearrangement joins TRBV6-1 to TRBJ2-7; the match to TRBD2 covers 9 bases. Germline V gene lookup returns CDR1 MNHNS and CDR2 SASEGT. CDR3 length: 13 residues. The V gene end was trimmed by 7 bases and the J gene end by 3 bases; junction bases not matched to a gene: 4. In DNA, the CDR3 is TGTGCCAGCATGGCGGGGGGGGTCTACGAGCAGTACTTC. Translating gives CASMAGGVYEQYF.

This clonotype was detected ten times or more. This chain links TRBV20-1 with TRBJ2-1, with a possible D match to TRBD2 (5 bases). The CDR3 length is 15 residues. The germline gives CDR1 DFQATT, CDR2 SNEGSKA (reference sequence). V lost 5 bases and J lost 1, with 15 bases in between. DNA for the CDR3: TGCAGTGCTCCGACGGAGCGAGGGTCCTACAATGAGCAGTTCTTC. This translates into CSAPTERGSYNEQFF.

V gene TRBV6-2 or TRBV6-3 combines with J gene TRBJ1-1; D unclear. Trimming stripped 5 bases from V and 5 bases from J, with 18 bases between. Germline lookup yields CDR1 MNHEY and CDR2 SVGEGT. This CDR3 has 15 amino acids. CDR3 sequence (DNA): TGTGCCAGCAGTGGCGCTACAACCTTTTGGACTGAAGCTTTCTTT. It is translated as CASSGATTFWTEAFF.

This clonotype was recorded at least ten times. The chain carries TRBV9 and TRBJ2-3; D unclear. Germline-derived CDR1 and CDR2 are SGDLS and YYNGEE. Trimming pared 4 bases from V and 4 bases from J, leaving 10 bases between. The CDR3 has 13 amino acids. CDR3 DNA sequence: TGTGCCAGCAGCTACCCCCAGTCAGATACGCAGTATTTT. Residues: CASSYPQSDTQYF.

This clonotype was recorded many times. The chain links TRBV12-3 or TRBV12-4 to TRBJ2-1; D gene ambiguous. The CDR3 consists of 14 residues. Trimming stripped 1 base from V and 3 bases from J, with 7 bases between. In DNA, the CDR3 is TGTGCCAGCAGTTTAGGGAACGACTACAATGAGCAGTTCTTC. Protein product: CASSLGNDYNEQFF.